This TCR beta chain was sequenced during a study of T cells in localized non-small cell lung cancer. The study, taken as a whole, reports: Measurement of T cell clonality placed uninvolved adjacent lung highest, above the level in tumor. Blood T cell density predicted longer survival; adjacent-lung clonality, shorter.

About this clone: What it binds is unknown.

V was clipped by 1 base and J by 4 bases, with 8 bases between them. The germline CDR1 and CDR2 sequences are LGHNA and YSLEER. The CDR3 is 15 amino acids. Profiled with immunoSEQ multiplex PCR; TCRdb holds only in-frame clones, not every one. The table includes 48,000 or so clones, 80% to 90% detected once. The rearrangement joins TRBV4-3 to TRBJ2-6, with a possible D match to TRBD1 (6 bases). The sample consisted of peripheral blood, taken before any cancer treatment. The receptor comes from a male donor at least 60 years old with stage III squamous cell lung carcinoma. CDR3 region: CASSQGQAGANVLTF. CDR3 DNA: TGCGCCAGCAGCCAAGGACAGGCCGGGGCCAACGTCCTGACTTTC.